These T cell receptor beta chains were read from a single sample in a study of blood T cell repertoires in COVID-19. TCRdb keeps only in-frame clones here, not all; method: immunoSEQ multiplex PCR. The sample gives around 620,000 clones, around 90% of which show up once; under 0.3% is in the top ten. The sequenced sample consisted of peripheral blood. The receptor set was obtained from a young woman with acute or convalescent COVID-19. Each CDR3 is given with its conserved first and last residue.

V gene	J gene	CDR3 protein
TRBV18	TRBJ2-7	CASPRKPRYEQYF
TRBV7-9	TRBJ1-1	CASSFAPNRLATEAFF
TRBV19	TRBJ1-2	CASSVQGGSYGYTF
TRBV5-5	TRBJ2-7	CASSVSGGRYEQYF
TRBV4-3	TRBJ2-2	CASSQNPRHTGELFF
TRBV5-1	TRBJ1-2	CASSFSRDSYGYTF
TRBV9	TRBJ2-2	CASSTTSGGNTGELFF
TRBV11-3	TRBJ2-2	CASSFAGAGELFF
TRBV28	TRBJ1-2	CASSSYRTGVFGYTF
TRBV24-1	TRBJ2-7	CATSDTVGYEQYF
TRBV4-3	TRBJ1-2	CASSQDLNTGIETF
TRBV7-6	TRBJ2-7	CASSPRHRGVGGEQYF
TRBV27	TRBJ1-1	CASSPWANTEAFF
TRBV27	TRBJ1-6	CASSLRLARASYNSPLHF
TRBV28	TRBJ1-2	CASSVVAPGQGNGYTF
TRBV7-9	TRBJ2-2	CASSYPQGVHTGELFF
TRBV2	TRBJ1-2	CASTESGGKGGYTF
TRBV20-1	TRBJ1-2	CSARGLGYTF
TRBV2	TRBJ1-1	CASSGLGTGLGDTEAFF
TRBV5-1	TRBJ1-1	CASSLVHTNTEAFF